This TCR beta chain was identified during a study of blood T cell repertoires in COVID-19. The repertoire was sequenced with immunoSEQ multiplex PCR; TCRdb's copy has only in-frame clones and lacks some. The sample contains around 290,000 clones, about 88% of which appear only once. V gave up 6 bases and J gave up 1 base; unmatched junction bases: 8. Germline assignment: CDR1 MGHDK and CDR2 SYGVNS. This CDR3 contains 15 residues. This clone was seen a single time. V is TRBV25-1 and J is TRBJ2-7; 8 bases agree with TRBD2. The source material was peripheral blood. This receptor was taken from a woman in her sixties or seventies with COVID-19, enrolled during active disease. Here the CDR3 reads CASRGYSGGSYEQYF. The CDR3 DNA is TGTGCCAGCAGGGGGTACAGCGGGGGATCCTACGAGCAGTACTTC.